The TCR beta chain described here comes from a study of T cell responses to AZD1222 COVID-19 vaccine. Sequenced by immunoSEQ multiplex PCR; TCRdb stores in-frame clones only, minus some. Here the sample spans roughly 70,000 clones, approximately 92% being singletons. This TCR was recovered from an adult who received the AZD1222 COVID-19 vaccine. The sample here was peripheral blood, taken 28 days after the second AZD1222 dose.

CDR3 sequence (DNA): TGTGCCAGCACGACCGGGACAGGGACCCAGTACTTC. This translates into CASTTGTGTQYF. The rearrangement joins TRBV21-1 to TRBJ2-5; TRBD1 was called by the table and not checked on the DNA. TRBV21-1 constitutes a pseudogene. The CDR3 extends over 12 amino acids.